The present T cell receptor (beta chain) was sequenced within a study of T cell responses to AZD1222 COVID-19 vaccine. Turning to this clone: Antigen unknown.

TCRdb's copy holds only in-frame clones and misses some; the assay was immunoSEQ multiplex PCR. The sample has some 180,000 clones; approximately 91% are singletons. The CDR3 totals 17 residues. The J segment lost 2 bases and the V segment lost 7 bases, leaving 15 bases of the junction unmatched. The V gene's germline CDR1 is MNHEY and CDR2 SMNVEV (reference sequence). Study observations and caveats: Only six or seven AZD1222 recipients were seropositive at baseline.

The clonotype comes from an adult who received the AZD1222 COVID-19 vaccine. The chain has TRBV27 and TRBJ1-2; 8 bases are a match to TRBD1. Sample: peripheral blood, taken 28 days after the second AZD1222 dose. CDR3 sequence: CASTTLGRTGKNYGYTF. CDR3 sequence (DNA): TGTGCCAGCACCACTCTAGGCCGGACAGGGAAGAACTATGGCTACACCTTC.